The clone carrying this TCR beta chain was recorded once. Germline V gives CDR1 KGHSH, CDR2 LQKENI. The CDR3 length is 16 residues. The V end was cut by 2 bases, the J end by 1 base, with 15 bases between. This entry is derived from a study of glioma-infiltrating T cells after dendritic cell vaccination. Time point in this sample: after dendritic cell vaccination, including at tumor progression/relapse. Method: immunoSEQ multiplex PCR; TCRdb's copy keeps in-frame clones and lacks some. The repertoire holds around 100,000 clones, roughly 87% seen once, with approximately 6.6% in the top ten. Material: blood, obtained after dendritic cell vaccination. V usage is TRBV18 and J usage is TRBJ2-7, with D perhaps matching TRBD1 (6 bases). This receptor was obtained from a human donor with glioblastoma. The DNA of the CDR3 is TGTGCCAGCTCACCAGTCGGGACACTGGATTCCTACGAGCAGTACTTC. Its translation is CASSPVGTLDSYEQYF.